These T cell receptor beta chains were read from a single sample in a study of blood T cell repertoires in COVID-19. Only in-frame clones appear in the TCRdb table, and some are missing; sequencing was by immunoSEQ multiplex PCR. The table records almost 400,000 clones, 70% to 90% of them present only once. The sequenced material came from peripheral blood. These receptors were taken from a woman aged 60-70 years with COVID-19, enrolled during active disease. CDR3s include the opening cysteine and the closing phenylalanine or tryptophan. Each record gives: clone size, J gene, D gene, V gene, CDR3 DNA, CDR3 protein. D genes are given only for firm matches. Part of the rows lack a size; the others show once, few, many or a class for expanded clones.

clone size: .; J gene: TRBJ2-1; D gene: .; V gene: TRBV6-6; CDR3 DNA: TGTGCCAGCAGTTCCCGCGGAACCCTATACAATGAGCAGTTCTTC; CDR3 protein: CASSSRGTLYNEQFF
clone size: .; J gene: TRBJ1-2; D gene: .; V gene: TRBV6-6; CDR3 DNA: TGTGCCAGCAGTTACGGGGGGACGAGGTTAAGTGGCTACACCTTC; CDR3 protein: CASSYGGTRLSGYTF
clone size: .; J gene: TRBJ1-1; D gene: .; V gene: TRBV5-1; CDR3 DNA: TGCGCCAGCAGCTGGGGGGACCCCGGGGCTGAAGCTTTCTTT; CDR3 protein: CASSWGDPGAEAFF
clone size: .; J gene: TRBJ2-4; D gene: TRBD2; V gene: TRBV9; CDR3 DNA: TGTGCCAGCAGCCCTGGACTAGAAAACATTCAGTACTTC; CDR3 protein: CASSPGLENIQYF
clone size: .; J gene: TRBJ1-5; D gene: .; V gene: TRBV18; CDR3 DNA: TGTGCCAGCTCACCACCTAGCCCGGGAAATCAGCCCCAGCATTTT; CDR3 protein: CASSPPSPGNQPQHF
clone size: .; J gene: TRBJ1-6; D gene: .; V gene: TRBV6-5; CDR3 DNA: TGTGCCAGCCATCCCGGGACACCCTCAAATTCACCCCTCCACTTT; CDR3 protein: CASHPGTPSNSPLHF
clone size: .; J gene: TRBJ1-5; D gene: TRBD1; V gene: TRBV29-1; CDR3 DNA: TGCAGCGTTCATGACAGGGGAGGTCAGCCCCAGCATTTT; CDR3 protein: CSVHDRGGQPQHF
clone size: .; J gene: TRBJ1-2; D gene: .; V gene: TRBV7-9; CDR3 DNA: TGTGCCAGCAGCTCCTCTCCGGTTGGGGCTGCTGGCTACACCTTC; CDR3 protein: CASSSSPVGAAGYTF
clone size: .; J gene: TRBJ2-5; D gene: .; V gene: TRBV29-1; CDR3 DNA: TGCAGCGTTGTGAAGGGACTCCAAGAGACCCAGTACTTC; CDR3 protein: CSVVKGLQETQYF
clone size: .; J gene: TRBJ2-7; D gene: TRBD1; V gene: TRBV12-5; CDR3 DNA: TGTGCTAGTGGTTTGGCTAGGACAGGGGCCGACGAGCAGTACTTC; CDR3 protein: CASGLARTGADEQYF
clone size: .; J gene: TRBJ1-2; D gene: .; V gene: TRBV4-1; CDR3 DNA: TGCGCCAGCAGCCAATCCACGCGGACAGTCTTTAACTATGGCTACACCTTC; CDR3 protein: CASSQSTRTVFNYGYTF
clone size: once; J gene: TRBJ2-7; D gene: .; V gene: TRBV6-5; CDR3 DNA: TGTGCCAGCAGTTCCAGGGGATCCCCCTCCTACGAGCAGTACTTC; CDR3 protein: CASSSRGSPSYEQYF
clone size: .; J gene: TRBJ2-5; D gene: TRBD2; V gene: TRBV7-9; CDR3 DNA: TGTGCCAGCAGCTGGGAGCGGGGGTCCCAAGAGACCCAGTACTTC; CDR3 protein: CASSWERGSQETQYF
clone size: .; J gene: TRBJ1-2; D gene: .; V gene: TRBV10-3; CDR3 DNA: TGTGCCATCAGTCCACAGGGTTATGGCTACACCTTC; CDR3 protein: CAISPQGYGYTF
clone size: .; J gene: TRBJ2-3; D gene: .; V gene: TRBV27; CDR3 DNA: TGTGCCAGCAGATCACTAGCTAGCGGCACAGATACGCAGTATTTT; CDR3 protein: CASRSLASGTDTQYF
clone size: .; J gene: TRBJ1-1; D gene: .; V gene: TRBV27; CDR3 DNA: TGTGCCAGCAGTTTCAGCCCGGCGGTCACTGAAGCTTTCTTT; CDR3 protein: CASSFSPAVTEAFF
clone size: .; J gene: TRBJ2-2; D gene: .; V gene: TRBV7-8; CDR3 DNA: TGTGCCAGCAGACTACCGAACACCGGGGAGCTGTTTTTT; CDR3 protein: CASRLPNTGELFF
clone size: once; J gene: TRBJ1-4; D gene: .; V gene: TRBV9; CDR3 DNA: TGTGCCAGCAGCGTAAGGGGACACGGGAATGAAAAACTGTTTTTT; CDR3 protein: CASSVRGHGNEKLFF
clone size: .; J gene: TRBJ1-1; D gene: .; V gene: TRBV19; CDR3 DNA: TGTGCCAGTTACGACAATGGGTTGGGTATGAACACTGAAGCTTTCTTT; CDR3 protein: CASYDNGLGMNTEAFF
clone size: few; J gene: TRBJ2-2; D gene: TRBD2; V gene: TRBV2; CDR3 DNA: TGTGCCAGCAGGGGAGGGACTGGCAGCACCGGGGAGCTGTTTTTT; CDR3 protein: CASRGGTGSTGELFF
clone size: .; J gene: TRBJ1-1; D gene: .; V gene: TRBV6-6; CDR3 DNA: TGTGCCAGCAGGGCAGGTAACACTGAAGCTTTCTTT; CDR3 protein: CASRAGNTEAFF
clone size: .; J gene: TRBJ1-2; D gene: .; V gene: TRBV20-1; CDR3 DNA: TGCAGTGCTACTCAGGGACTAGGCTACACCTTC; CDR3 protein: CSATQGLGYTF
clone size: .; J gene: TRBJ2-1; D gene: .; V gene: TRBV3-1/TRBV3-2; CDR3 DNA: TGTGCCAGCAGCCAATATTCCGGGCTTCCCGGGGATGAGCAGTTCTTC; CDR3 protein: CASSQYSGLPGDEQFF
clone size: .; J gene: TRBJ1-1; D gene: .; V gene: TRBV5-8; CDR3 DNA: TGTGCCAGCAGACTTACGAGGACTGAAGCTTTCTTT; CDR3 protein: CASRLTRTEAFF
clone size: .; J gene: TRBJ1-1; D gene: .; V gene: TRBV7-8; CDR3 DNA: TGTGCCAGCAGCTCTTCCTTAGGACAGCCAATGAACACTGAAGCTTTCTTT; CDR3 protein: CASSSSLGQPMNTEAFF
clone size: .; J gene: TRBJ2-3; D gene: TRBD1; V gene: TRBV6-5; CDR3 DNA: TGTGCCAGCAGTTCCCGGGCAGGGGGCATGGGTGATACGCAGTATTTT; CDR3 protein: CASSSRAGGMGDTQYF
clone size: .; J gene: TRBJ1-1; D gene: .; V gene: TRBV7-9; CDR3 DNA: TGTGCCAGCAGCTTAGAGATTAGGGGCCCTGAAGCTTTCTTT; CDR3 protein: CASSLEIRGPEAFF
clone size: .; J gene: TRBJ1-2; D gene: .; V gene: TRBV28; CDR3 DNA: TGTGCCAGCAGTTCACCGCGTCTCTCCCCCCATGGCTACACCTTC; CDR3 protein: CASSSPRLSPHGYTF
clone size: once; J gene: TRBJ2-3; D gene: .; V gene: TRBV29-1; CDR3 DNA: TGCAGCGTTGAAGTAGGAGGGGACCAGACTAATACGCAGTATTTT; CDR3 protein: CSVEVGGDQTNTQYF
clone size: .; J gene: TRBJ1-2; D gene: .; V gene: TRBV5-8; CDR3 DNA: TGTGCCAGCGAACTTTCTAACTATGGCTACACCTTC; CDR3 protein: CASELSNYGYTF
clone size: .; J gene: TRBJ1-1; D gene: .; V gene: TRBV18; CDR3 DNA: TGTGCCAGCTCAACCAGGAAGGACACTGAAGCTTTCTTT; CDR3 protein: CASSTRKDTEAFF
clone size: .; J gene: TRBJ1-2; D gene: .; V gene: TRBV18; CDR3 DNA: TGTGCCAGCTCACCACCCTCGGGGGGCAACACCTTC; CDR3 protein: CASSPPSGGNTF
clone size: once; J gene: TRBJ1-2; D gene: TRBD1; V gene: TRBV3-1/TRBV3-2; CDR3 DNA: TGTGCCAGCAGCCAAGATATGAGGGGGCGAGGCTACACCTTC; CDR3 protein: CASSQDMRGRGYTF
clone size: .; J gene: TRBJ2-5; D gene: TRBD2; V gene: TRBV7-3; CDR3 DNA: TGTGCCAGCAGCTTAAGCCCAAGGACTAGCGGGGTGACCCAGTACTTC; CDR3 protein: CASSLSPRTSGVTQYF
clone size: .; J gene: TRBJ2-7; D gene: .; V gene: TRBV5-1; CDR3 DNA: TGCGCCAGCAGCTTGGTTGGCCCCGGGAACGAGCAGTACTTC; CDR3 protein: CASSLVGPGNEQYF
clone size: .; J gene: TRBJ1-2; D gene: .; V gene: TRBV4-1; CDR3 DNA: TGCGCCAGCAGCCAAGGGGCAGCTAACTATGGCTACACCTTC; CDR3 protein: CASSQGAANYGYTF
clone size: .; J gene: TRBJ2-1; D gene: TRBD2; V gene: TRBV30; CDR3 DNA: TGTGCCATTAGCGGGCACCGCTACAATGAGCAGTTCTTC; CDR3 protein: CAISGHRYNEQFF
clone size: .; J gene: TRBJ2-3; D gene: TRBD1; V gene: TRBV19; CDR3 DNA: TGTGCCAGTAGGGATCAGGGGGCAGAGTATTTT; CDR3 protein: CASRDQGAEYF
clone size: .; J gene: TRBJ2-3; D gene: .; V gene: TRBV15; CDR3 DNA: TGTGCCACCAGCAGAGTTACGACTGCGGGACTCATCACAGATACGCAGTATTTT; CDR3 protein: CATSRVTTAGLITDTQYF
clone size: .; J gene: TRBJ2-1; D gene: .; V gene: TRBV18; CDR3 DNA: TGTGCCAGCTCACCCAGGGCTAGCAATGAGCAGTTCTTC; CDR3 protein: CASSPRASNEQFF
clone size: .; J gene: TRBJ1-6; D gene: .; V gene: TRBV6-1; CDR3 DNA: TGTGCCAGCAGTGAGCGGGGGGATAGCGCCTATAATTCACCCCTCCACTTT; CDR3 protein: CASSERGDSAYNSPLHF
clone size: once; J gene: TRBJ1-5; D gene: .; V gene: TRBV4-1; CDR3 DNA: TGCGCCAGCAGCCAAGAATCCAGGAATCAGCCCCAGCATTTT; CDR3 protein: CASSQESRNQPQHF
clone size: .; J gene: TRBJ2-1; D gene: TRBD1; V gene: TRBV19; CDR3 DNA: TGTGCCAGTGGCGGGCAGGGGGCTGATGAGCAGTTCTTC; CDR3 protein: CASGGQGADEQFF
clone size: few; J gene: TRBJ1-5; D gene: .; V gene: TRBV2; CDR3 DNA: TGTGCCAGCAGTCACGGGACGGAGGGTCAGCCCCAGCATTTT; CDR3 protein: CASSHGTEGQPQHF
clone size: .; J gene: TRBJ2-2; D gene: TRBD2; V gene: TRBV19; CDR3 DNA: TGTGCCAGTACCCCTCGGCGGACTAGCGGGGGCTACACCGGGGAGCTGTTTTTT; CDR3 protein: CASTPRRTSGGYTGELFF
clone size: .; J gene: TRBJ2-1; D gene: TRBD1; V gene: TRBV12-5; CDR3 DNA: TGTGCTAGTGGTTTGGTACCTACCGCCGGGACAGACTTCTACAATGAGCAGTTCTTC; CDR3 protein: CASGLVPTAGTDFYNEQFF
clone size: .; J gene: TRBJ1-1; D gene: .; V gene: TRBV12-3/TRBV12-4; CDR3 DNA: TGTGCCAGCAGCTACACAGAAAACACTGAAGCTTTCTTT; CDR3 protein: CASSYTENTEAFF
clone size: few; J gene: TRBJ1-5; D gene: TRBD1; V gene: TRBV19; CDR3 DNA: TGTGCCAGTAGGCGAGGGACAGGGGAATATCAGCCCCAGCATTTT; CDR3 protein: CASRRGTGEYQPQHF
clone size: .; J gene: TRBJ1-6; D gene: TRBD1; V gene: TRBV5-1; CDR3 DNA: TGCGCCAGCAGCTTGGAGGGACAGGGGTATTCACCCCTCCACTTT; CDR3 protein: CASSLEGQGYSPLHF
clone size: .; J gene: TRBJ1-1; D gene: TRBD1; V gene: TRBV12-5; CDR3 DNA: TGTGCTAGTGGCCTGACAGGGACCACTGAAGCTTTCTTT; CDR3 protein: CASGLTGTTEAFF
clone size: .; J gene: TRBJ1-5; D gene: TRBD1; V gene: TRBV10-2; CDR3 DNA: TGCGCCAGCAGTGAGTCGACAGGGGGGTCACAGCCCCAGCATTTT; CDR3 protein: CASSESTGGSQPQHF